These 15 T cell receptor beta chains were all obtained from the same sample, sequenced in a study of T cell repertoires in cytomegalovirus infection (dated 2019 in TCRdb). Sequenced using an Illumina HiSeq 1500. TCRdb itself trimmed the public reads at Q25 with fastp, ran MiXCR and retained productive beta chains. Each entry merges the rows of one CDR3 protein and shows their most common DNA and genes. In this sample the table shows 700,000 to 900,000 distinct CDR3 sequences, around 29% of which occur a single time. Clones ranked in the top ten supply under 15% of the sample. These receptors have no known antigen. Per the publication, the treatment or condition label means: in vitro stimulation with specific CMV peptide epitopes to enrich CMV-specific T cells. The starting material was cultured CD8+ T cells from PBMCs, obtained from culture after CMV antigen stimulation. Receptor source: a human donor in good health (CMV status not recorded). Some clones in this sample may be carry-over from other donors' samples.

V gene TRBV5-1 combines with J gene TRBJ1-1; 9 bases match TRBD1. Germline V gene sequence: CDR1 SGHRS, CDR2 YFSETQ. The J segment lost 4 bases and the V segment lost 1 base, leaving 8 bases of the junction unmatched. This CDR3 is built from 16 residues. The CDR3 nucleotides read TGCGCCAGCAGCTTGAACGGGACAGGGCTGAGCACTGAAGCTTTCTTT. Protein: CASSLNGTGLSTEAFF. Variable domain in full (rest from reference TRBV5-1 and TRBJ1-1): KAGVTQTPRYLIKTRGQQVTLSCSPISGHRSVSWYQQTPGQGLQFLFEYFSETQRNKGNFPGRFSGRQFSNSRSEMNVSTLELGDSALYLCASSLNGTGLSTEAFFGQGTRLTVV.

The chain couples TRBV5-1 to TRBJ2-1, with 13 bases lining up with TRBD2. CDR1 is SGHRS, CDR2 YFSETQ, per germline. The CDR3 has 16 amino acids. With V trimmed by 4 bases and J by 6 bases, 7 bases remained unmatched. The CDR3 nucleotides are TGCGCCAGCAGCCCCTTACTAGCGGGGGGGTTCAATGAGCAGTTCTTC. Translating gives CASSPLLAGGFNEQFF.

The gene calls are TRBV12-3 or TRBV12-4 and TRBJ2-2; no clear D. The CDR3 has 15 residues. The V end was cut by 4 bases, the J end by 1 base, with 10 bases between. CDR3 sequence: CASSSPDGNTGELFF. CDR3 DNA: TGTGCCAGCAGTTCTCCGGACGGGAACACCGGGGAGCTGTTTTTT.

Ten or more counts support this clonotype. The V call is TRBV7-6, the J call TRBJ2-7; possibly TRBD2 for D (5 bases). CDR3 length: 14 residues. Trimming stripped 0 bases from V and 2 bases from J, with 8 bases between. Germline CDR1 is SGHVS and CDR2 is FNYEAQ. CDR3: CASSLAEGTYEQYF. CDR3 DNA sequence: TGTGCCAGCAGCTTAGCAGAGGGAACCTACGAGCAGTACTTC.

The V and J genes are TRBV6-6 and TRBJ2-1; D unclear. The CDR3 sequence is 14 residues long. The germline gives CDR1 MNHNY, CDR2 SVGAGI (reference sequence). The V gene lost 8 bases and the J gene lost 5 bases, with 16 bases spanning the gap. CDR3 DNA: TGTGCCAGCGCCCAGATAGAGCCGAACAATGAGCAGTTCTTC. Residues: CASAQIEPNNEQFF.

The DNA of the CDR3 is TGTGCCAGCAGCTCCCTGGGGGAGACCCAAGCTAACTATGGCTACACCTTC. Translating it yields CASSSLGETQANYGYTF. This sequence joins TRBV7-8 and TRBJ1-2, with D maybe TRBD1 (5 bases). The CDR3 length is 17 residues. CDR1 SGHVS and CDR2 FQNEAQ come from the germline V gene. Between the trimmed V and J ends, which lost 4 bases and 0 bases, there was a span of 18 bases. Full variable domain (rest looked up from reference TRBV7-8 and TRBJ1-2): GAGVSQSPRYKVAKRGQDVALRCDPISGHVSLFWYQQALGQGPEFLTYFQNEAQLDKSGLPSDRFFAERPEGSVSTLKIQRTQQEDSAVYLCASSSLGETQANYGYTFGSGTRLTVV.

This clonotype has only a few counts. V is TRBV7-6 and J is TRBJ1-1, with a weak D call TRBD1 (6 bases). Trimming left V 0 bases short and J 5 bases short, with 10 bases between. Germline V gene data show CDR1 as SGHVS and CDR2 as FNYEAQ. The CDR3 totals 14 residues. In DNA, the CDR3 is TGTGCCAGCAGCTTAGCGACGGGACAAACTGAAGCTTTCTTT. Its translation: CASSLATGQTEAFF.

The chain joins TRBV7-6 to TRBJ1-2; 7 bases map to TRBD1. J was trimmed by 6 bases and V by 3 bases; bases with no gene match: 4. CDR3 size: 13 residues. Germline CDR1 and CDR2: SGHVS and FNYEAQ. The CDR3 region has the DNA TGTGCCAGCAGCTTTCAGGGGGGGGATGGCTACACCTTC. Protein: CASSFQGGDGYTF.

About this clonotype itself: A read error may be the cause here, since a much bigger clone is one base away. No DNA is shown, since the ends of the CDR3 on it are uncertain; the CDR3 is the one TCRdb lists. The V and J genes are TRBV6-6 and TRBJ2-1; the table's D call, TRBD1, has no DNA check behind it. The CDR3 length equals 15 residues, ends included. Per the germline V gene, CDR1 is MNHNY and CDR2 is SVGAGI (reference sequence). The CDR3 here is CASSWGSGASGERFF.

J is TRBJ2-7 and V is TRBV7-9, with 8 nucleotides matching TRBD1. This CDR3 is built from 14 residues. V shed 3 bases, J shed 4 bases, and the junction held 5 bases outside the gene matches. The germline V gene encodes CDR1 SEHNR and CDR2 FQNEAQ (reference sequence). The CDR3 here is CASSFPGQAYEQYV. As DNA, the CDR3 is TGTGCCAGCAGCTTTCCGGGACAGGCTTACGAGCAGTACGTC.

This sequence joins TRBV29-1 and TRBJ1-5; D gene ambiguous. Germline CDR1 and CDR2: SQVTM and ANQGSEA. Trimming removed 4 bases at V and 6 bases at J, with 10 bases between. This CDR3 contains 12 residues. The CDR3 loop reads CSVASGIQPQHF. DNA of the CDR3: TGCAGCGTTGCCTCGGGGATTCAGCCCCAGCATTTT.

CDR3 in DNA: TGTGCCAGCAGCCACAACAGGGGAGGCATCAATGAGCAGTTCTTC. Translation gives CASSHNRGGINEQFF. This chain connects TRBV11-2 to TRBJ2-1, with a weak D call TRBD1 (7 bases). Trimming pared 5 bases from V and 6 bases from J, leaving 17 bases between. Germline V gives CDR1 SGHAT, CDR2 FQNNGV. This CDR3 has 15 residues.

The CDR3 reads CASSLVPGAEQYV. Here the CDR3 DNA reads TGTGCCAGCAGTTTAGTGCCAGGGGCTGAGCAGTACGTC. The J gene is TRBJ2-7, the V gene TRBV12-3 or TRBV12-4; possible D gene TRBD1, 6 bases. The CDR3 covers 13 residues. The germline V and J ends were trimmed by 1 base and 7 bases, with 11 bases remaining between them.

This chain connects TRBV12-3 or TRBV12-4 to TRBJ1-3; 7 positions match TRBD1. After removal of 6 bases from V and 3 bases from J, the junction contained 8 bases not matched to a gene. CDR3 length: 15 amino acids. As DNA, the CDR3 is TGTGCCAGCAGCCCCGACAGGGTGGTTGGAAACACCATATATTTT. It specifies CASSPDRVVGNTIYF.

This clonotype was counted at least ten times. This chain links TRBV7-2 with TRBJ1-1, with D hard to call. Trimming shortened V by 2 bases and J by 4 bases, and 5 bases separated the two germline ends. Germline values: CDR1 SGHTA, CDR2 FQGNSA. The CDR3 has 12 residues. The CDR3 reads CASSLIGTEAFF. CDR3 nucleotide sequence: TGTGCCAGCAGCTTAATCGGCACTGAAGCTTTCTTT.